This is a list of T cell receptor beta chains from one sample in a study of Ad26.COV2.S vaccination and SARS-CoV-2 variants. The method was immunoSEQ multiplex PCR; TCRdb's version includes in-frame clones alone and lacks a portion of them. The table lists roughly 350,000 clones, about 87% of them singletons, with 6.4% in the top ten. Sequencing used peripheral blood, obtained in a trial of Ad26.COV2.S vaccine versus placebo. Every receptor here comes from a person between 18 and 60 years old who received the Ad26.COV2.S COVID-19 vaccine or a placebo. Both conserved end residues are part of each CDR3. Each record gives: CDR3 protein, D gene, V gene, J gene. The D gene is left open where the match is weak.

CASSRRTSGGTDTQYF	TRBD2	TRBV11-3	TRBJ2-3
CASSQDARLGANYGYTF	-	TRBV14	TRBJ1-2
CASSQSPARGGITEAFF	TRBD1	TRBV4-1	TRBJ1-1
CAIRTSGNYEQYF	TRBD2	TRBV2	TRBJ2-7
CASSLARPLEQFF	-	TRBV5-8	TRBJ2-1
CAIRRDSTNEKLFF	-	TRBV10-3	TRBJ1-4
CASTTGNYEQYF	-	TRBV6-6	TRBJ2-7
CASSIGQGGNQPQHF	TRBD1	TRBV7-9	TRBJ1-5
CATSPGQGTEAFF	-	TRBV24-1	TRBJ1-1
CASSLAGLGNEKLFF	-	TRBV7-2	TRBJ1-4
CASSLVSLNGQNEQFF	-	TRBV5-1	TRBJ2-1
CASSQDRVQPQHF	-	TRBV4-1	TRBJ1-5
CASSSTGTRSYNEQFF	-	TRBV13	TRBJ2-1
CASSPRDRGSYEQYF	TRBD1	TRBV7-2	TRBJ2-7
CASSQVGTSGNTIYF	-	TRBV3-1/TRBV3-2	TRBJ1-3
CASSQEGAGVQYEQYF	TRBD2	TRBV4-1	TRBJ2-7
CASSLSGVNTEAFF	-	TRBV11-3	TRBJ1-1
CASSADKGPYNSPLHF	-	TRBV9	TRBJ1-6
CASSITKDPPYNEQFF	-	TRBV19	TRBJ2-1
CASSQLNFYNEQFF	-	TRBV5-1	TRBJ2-1
CASSLPTGSRYGYTF	TRBD1	TRBV7-9	TRBJ1-2
CATRPLSGTSSNQPQHF	-	TRBV7-2	TRBJ1-5
CASSLGYRLAGVGSYEQYF	TRBD2	TRBV7-2	TRBJ2-7
CASSIRDSTFSYNEQFF	TRBD1	TRBV7-3	TRBJ2-1
CASSTGTGELFF	-	TRBV3-1/TRBV3-2	TRBJ2-2
CAWSRGVDGYTF	-	TRBV30	TRBJ1-2
CASGPGQRSTDTQYF	TRBD1	TRBV18	TRBJ2-3
CASSLSGGRYGYTF	-	TRBV27	TRBJ1-2
CASSLDGLRGQPQHF	-	TRBV7-2	TRBJ1-5
CSVVLAITYNEQFF	-	TRBV29-1	TRBJ2-1
CASSGTASSYEQYF	-	TRBV25-1	TRBJ2-7
CASSTGASNYGYTF	TRBD1	TRBV3-1/TRBV3-2	TRBJ1-2
CASSSQAGGPADTQYF	TRBD2	TRBV7-3	TRBJ2-3
CASSPWGSRPSGETQYF	-	TRBV7-3	TRBJ2-5
CASSDEGQGLPGYTF	TRBD1	TRBV19	TRBJ1-2
CATSAGNTGELFF	-	TRBV24-1	TRBJ2-2
CASSRDSRDEQYF	-	TRBV5-1	TRBJ2-7
CASSQASGGGYEQYF	TRBD1	TRBV4-2	TRBJ2-7
CASSLVRLGETQYF	-	TRBV7-9	TRBJ2-5